This TCR beta chain was obtained from a study of control samples from healthy donors and cancer patients. Sequencing used immunoSEQ multiplex PCR; TCRdb keeps in-frame clones, though not all of them. The sample lists 90,000 to 100,000 clones, 79% occurring once. Germline CDR1 is SGHRS and CDR2 is YFSETQ. CDR3 length equals 14 residues. J gave up 10 bases and V 4 bases, and 13 bases lay outside the gene matches. Sequenced material: blood. V usage is TRBV5-1 and J usage is TRBJ1-1, with TRBD1 matching over 7 bases. This clonotype was obtained from a woman aged 25 to 45 in good health. CDR3: CASSRGQSFDTAFF. Written as DNA, the CDR3 is TGCGCCAGCAGCCGGGGACAGTCCTTTGATACAGCTTTCTTT.